The 17 T cell receptor beta chains in this list originate from one sample, sequenced in a study of blood T cells in healthy people across ages. A second PCR of roughly 7 to 11 cycles used a sample-barcoded 5' primer and a J-beta primer mix. One entry per CDR3 protein results from TCRdb running MiXCR on the 5' RACE reads. Of approximately 1,000,000 distinct CDR3 sequences in the sample, 35% to 50% were seen once. The sample taken for sequencing was blood. These receptors were obtained from a woman aged 60-70 years in good health.

This chain links TRBV29-1 with TRBJ2-4, with 8 bases identical to TRBD2. The closer fit of TRBJ2-5 to the DNA end suggests the J call may be wrong. The CDR3 runs to 16 residues. Germline lookup yields CDR1 SQVTM and CDR2 ANQGSEA. In DNA form, the CDR3 reads TGCAGCGTTGAAGGGGGGCCGGGACTAGGGCAAGAGACCCAGTACTTC. The encoded protein is CSVEGGPGLGQETQYF.

This chain links TRBV28 with TRBJ2-6, with 7 bases aligning to TRBD1. Germline CDR1 reads MDHEN; CDR2 reads SYDVKM. J gave up 0 bases and V 4 bases, and 3 bases lay outside the gene matches. The CDR3 is 16 residues long. The CDR3 here is CASSYQGDSGANVLTF. As DNA, the CDR3 is TGTGCCAGCAGTTATCAGGGGGACTCTGGGGCCAACGTCCTGACTTTC.

This clonotype has only a few counts. One junction end disagrees with the germline gene, perhaps due to a read error. This chain uses TRBV20-1 with TRBJ2-7; D uncertain. Germline V gene data show CDR1 as DFQATT and CDR2 as SNEGSKA (reference sequence). The length of the CDR3 is 11 residues. CDR3 region: CSAGETYEQYF. As DNA, the CDR3 is TGCAGTGCTGGAGAGACCTACGAGCAGTACTTC.

The gene calls are TRBV20-1 and TRBJ2-5; TRBD2 agrees at 7 bases. The ends lost 5 bases at V and 11 bases at J; junction bases unmatched: 20. CDR3 length: 15 residues. The germline V gene has CDR1 DFQATT and CDR2 SNEGSKA (reference sequence). CDR3 protein: CSAHRPGTNPEEQYF. CDR3 nucleotide sequence: TGCAGTGCTCACCGACCCGGGACTAACCCCGAGGAGCAGTACTTC.

The rearrangement uses TRBV24-1 and TRBJ1-2; D unclear. The CDR3 length is 11 residues. Between the trimmed V and J ends, which lost 5 bases and 10 bases, there was a span of 10 bases. Per germline, CDR1 KGHDR and CDR2 SFDVKD. CDR3 loop: CATSASGDYTF. CDR3 bases: TGTGCCACCAGTGCGTCAGGCGACTACACCTTC.

This chain joins TRBV12-3 or TRBV12-4 and TRBJ1-6; D remains unclear. This CDR3 contains 14 residues. V lost 5 bases and J 5 bases, leaving 10 bases between the germline ends. The chain's CDR3 is CASSPGSHNSPLHF. For the CDR3, the DNA is TGTGCCAGCAGTCCCGGGTCCCATAATTCACCCCTCCACTTT.

The chain has TRBV11-1 and TRBJ2-7, with TRBD1 matching 8 bases. The J call may be faulty, since TRBJ2-5 better matches the DNA end. The length of the CDR3 is 17 residues. CDR1 is SGHAT, CDR2 FQDESV, per germline (reference sequence). This chain's CDR3 is CASNTRTGWGLEETQYF. CDR3 coding DNA: TGTGCCAGCAACACCCGGACAGGGTGGGGTTTGGAAGAGACCCAGTACTTC.

This clonotype was recorded at least ten times. V and J are TRBV29-1 and TRBJ2-7; maybe TRBD2 (6 bases). CDR1 is SQVTM and CDR2 is ANQGSEA in the germline V gene. V lost 2 bases to trimming and J lost 7 bases, with 15 bases between them. This CDR3 is built from 13 residues. This CDR3 reads CSVEQDYPGEQYF. The CDR3 nucleotides read TGCAGCGTTGAACAGGACTATCCGGGGGAGCAGTACTTC.

The chain couples TRBV3-1 to TRBJ2-1; no reliable D call. CDR1 is LGHDT and CDR2 is YNNKEL in the germline V gene (reference sequence). The CDR3 is made up of 14 amino acids. The V and J ends lost 0 bases and 4 bases respectively, with 7 bases between them. CDR3 sequence (DNA): TGTGCCAGCAGCCAAGATGGGATGTACAATGAGCAGTTCTTC. This encodes CASSQDGMYNEQFF.

The CDR3: CASSPLAWTGGQNTEAFF. Here the CDR3 DNA reads TGTGCCAGCTCACCACTGGCCTGGACAGGGGGCCAGAACACTGAAGCTTTCTTT. The V call is TRBV18, the J call TRBJ1-1; 11 positions agree with TRBD1. With V trimmed by 1 base and J by 1 base, 8 bases remained unmatched. The length of the CDR3 is 18 residues. Germline-derived CDR1 and CDR2 are KGHSH and LQKENI.

The rearrangement links TRBV9 to TRBJ1-2; no clear D gene. This CDR3 is 14 amino acids long. The germline CDR1 and CDR2 sequences are SGDLS and YYNGEE. V was clipped by 2 bases and J by 5 bases, with 13 bases between them. The CDR3 coding sequence is TGTGCCAGCAGCGTTCAGTCCGGGGATTATGGCTACACCTTC. Amino acid sequence: CASSVQSGDYGYTF.

This rearrangement joins TRBV7-8 to TRBJ1-4, with D unresolved. CDR1 is SGHVS and CDR2 is FQNEAQ in the germline V gene. V was trimmed by 1 base and J by 4 bases, leaving 7 bases between them. This CDR3 is 14 amino acids long. DNA of the CDR3: TGTGCCAGCAGCTTAGGGGCAGATAATGAAAAACTGTTTTTT. Its translation: CASSLGADNEKLFF.

The sample holds a few counts of this clonotype. CDR3 residues: CASSDGTGAAEQYF. The CDR3 DNA follows: TGTGCCAGCAGTGACGGGACAGGGGCGGCCGAGCAGTACTTC. The chain uses TRBV2 and TRBJ2-7, with 10 nucleotides matching TRBD1. With V trimmed by 3 bases and J by 6 bases, 5 bases remained unmatched. The CDR3 has 14 residues. Germline values: CDR1 SNHLY, CDR2 FYNNEI.

This clonotype was picked up many times. One end of the junction is discordant with germline, which a read error may explain. This chain links TRBV4-1 with TRBJ2-5; TRBD1 or TRBD2 may be the D gene (6 bases each). This CDR3 is 13 amino acids long. Germline V gene sequence: CDR1 MGHRA, CDR2 YSYEKL. CDR3 DNA sequence: TGTGCCAGCAGCCAAGGGGGGAGGGAGACCCAGTACTTC. Translated: CASSQGGRETQYF.

This chain uses TRBV5-1 with TRBJ2-6, with D hard to call. V lost 0 bases and J lost 2, with 15 bases in between. The CDR3 is 18 residues long. Germline values: CDR1 SGHRS, CDR2 YFSETQ. The CDR3 region has the DNA TGCGCCAGCAGCTTGGTTGGTCGGCCCGCAACTGGGGCCAACGTCCTGACTTTC. Translation: CASSLVGRPATGANVLTF.

DNA of the CDR3: TGTGCCAGCAGCTCAGCCCCTAGCGGGAAGGTCGAGCAGTACTTC. Residues: CASSSAPSGKVEQYF. The rearrangement joins TRBV11-2 to TRBJ2-5; 9 bases align to TRBD2. The end of the DNA fits TRBJ2-7 better, so the J call may be wrong. This CDR3 comprises 15 residues. Per germline, CDR1 SGHAT and CDR2 FQNNGV.

The V call is TRBV30, the J call TRBJ2-1; D ambiguous. CDR1 is GTSNPN, CDR2 SVGIG, per germline (reference sequence). This CDR3 contains 11 residues. Trimming removed 0 bases at V and 8 bases at J, with 5 bases between. The CDR3 sequence: CAWSVSYEQFF. The CDR3 DNA is TGTGCCTGGAGTGTGTCGTATGAGCAGTTCTTC.